This T cell receptor (beta chain) was captured in a study of T cell responses to AZD1222 COVID-19 vaccine. The CDR3 length is 15 residues. Germline-derived CDR1 and CDR2 are SGHRS and YFSETQ. Trimming took off 5 bases at V and 2 bases at J, with 16 bases between the two ends. This clone was detected only a few times. Its antigen is still unknown. Study findings and constraints: Repertoires were obtained only post-peak T cell response. White British people made up most donors, females outnumbered males, and clonal diversity was possibly underestimated. Epitopes outside B.1.351 and B.1.1.7 mutated regions reportedly drew nearly half of spike TCRs. Only six AZD1222 recipients tested seropositive at baseline.

The assay was immunoSEQ multiplex PCR, and TCRdb's table has in-frame clones only and misses some. The sample carries some 170,000 clones, approximately 88% recorded once. This TCR was recovered from an adult in good health. The sequenced sample was peripheral blood, obtained on day 0 of AZD1222 vaccination. The rearrangement uses TRBV5-1 and TRBJ1-1; maybe TRBD1 (5 bases). The CDR3 nucleotides are TGCGCCAGCAGTCCTGATACAGGATTCAACACTGAAGCTTTCTTT. Translated: CASSPDTGFNTEAFF. The full variable domain, in which reference TRBV5-1 and TRBJ1-1 provide the parts outside the CDR3, is KAGVTQTPRYLIKTRGQQVTLSCSPISGHRSVSWYQQTPGQGLQFLFEYFSETQRNKGNFPGRFSGRQFSNSRSEMNVSTLELGDSALYLCASSPDTGFNTEAFFGQGTRLTVV.